Below are 22 T cell receptor beta chains sequenced from a single sample in a study of CD8 T cells in Susac syndrome. Random hexamers served to reverse transcribe roughly 0.5 to 1 ug RNA. Via MiXCR, TCRdb re-called the immunoSEQ multiplex PCR reads, giving one row per CDR3 protein. The table lists approximately 110,000 distinct CDR3 sequences, 85% to 95% of them singletons. Sequencing was done on a sample of CD8+ T cells from PBMCs. These receptors originate from a human donor with multiple sclerosis.

In its sample, this clonotype was seen once. The rearrangement uses TRBV7-8 and TRBJ2-2; D is possibly TRBD1 (6 bases). Trimming took off 0 bases at V and 5 bases at J, with 13 bases between the two ends. Looked up from germline, CDR1 is SGHVS and CDR2 is FQNEAQ. This CDR3 comprises 16 residues. CDR3 DNA: TGTGCCAGCAGCTTAGCGTCGAGAACAGGGACCGGGGAGCTGTTTTTT. Protein product: CASSLASRTGTGELFF.

This chain joins TRBV12-5 and TRBJ1-2; 11 bases agree with TRBD1. The CDR3 totals 17 residues. Germline loops: CDR1 LGHNT, CDR2 FRNRAP. The V gene end was trimmed by 0 bases and the J gene end by 5 bases; junction bases not matched to a gene: 8. The CDR3 nucleotides are TGTGCTAGTGGTTTGGTATCCCGGGACAGGGGGGGGTATGGCTACACCTTC. Translating gives CASGLVSRDRGGYGYTF.

The chain has TRBV12-3 or TRBV12-4 and TRBJ2-5; 8 bases are a match to TRBD2. This CDR3 region has 15 residues. Germline trimming cut 0 bases from V and 5 bases from J; bases unmatched to any gene: 5. The CDR3 DNA reads TGTGCCAGCAGTTTAGCGCGGGGGGAGGGGGAGACCCAGTACTTC. Protein: CASSLARGEGETQYF.

The V call is TRBV5-1, the J call TRBJ2-3; 14 bases are shared with TRBD2. Per the germline V gene, CDR1 is SGHRS and CDR2 is YFSETQ. Losses at the gene ends were 2 bases for V and 2 bases for J; bases not matched to a gene: 4. The length of the CDR3 is 17 residues. The CDR3 nucleotides read TGCGCCAGCAGCTTCAGGACTAGCGGGAGGCTCACAGATACGCAGTATTTT. Amino acid sequence: CASSFRTSGRLTDTQYF.

The chain combines TRBV5-6 with TRBJ2-3; D remains unclear. The V end was cut by 1 base, the J end by 0 bases, with 18 bases between. The CDR3 contains 18 residues. Germline CDR1 and CDR2: SGHDT and YYEEEE. The CDR3 here is CASSLLVKPPTSTDTQYF. CDR3 bases: TGTGCCAGCAGCTTGTTGGTCAAGCCCCCAACTAGCACAGATACGCAGTATTTT.

This clonotype has more than one count but fewer than ten. The chain carries TRBV5-6 and TRBJ2-1; 16 bases agree with TRBD2. CDR1 and CDR2 (germline): SGHDT, YYEEEE. There are 15 residues in the CDR3. Trimming cost V 4 bases and J 8 bases; bases outside gene matches: 3. The CDR3 DNA reads TGTGCCAGCAGCCCGGGACTAGCGGGAGGGTATGAGCAGTTCTTC. Translation: CASSPGLAGGYEQFF.

The chain employs TRBV7-9 and TRBJ1-2; D is ambiguous. Trimming shortened V by 5 bases and J by 4 bases, and 8 bases separated the two germline ends. CDR3 length equals 12 residues. Germline V lookup: CDR1 SEHNR, CDR2 FQNEAQ (reference sequence). Here the CDR3 reads CASSAGSYGYTF. CDR3 bases: TGTGCCAGCAGCGCGGGGAGCTATGGCTACACCTTC.

The V and J genes are TRBV29-1 and TRBJ2-7; TRBD1 aligns across 8 bases. This CDR3 is 13 amino acids long. V shed 5 bases, J shed 2 bases, and the junction held 5 bases outside the gene matches. The germline V gene has CDR1 SQVTM and CDR2 ANQGSEA. DNA for the CDR3: TGCAGCGTTACGACAGGGGCCGCCTACGAGCAGTACTTC. Protein product: CSVTTGAAYEQYF.

The J gene is TRBJ1-1, the V gene TRBV12-3 or TRBV12-4; a possible D gene is TRBD1 (5 bases). The V end lost 6 bases, the J end lost 5 bases, and 19 bases lay between the germline ends. CDR3 size: 15 residues. CDR3 sequence reads: CASSVSWGAGTEAFF. The CDR3 DNA reads as TGTGCCAGCAGCGTGAGTTGGGGCGCAGGGACTGAAGCTTTCTTT.

This clonotype was found once. The chain combines TRBV28 with TRBJ2-5; possible D gene TRBD1, 6 bases. Trimming removed 2 bases at V and 4 bases at J, with 17 bases between. CDR3 length: 16 residues. CDR1 and CDR2 from the germline V gene are MDHEN and SYDVKM. CDR3 protein: CASSLTGQGLRETQYF. The CDR3 DNA reads TGTGCCAGCAGTTTAACGGGGCAGGGGTTGAGAGAGACCCAGTACTTC.

The rearrangement links TRBV20-1 to TRBJ2-5; tentative D call: TRBD2 (5 bases). This CDR3 has 12 amino acids. Germline V gene sequence: CDR1 DFQATT, CDR2 SNEGSKA (reference sequence). Trimming took 1 base from V and 3 from J, leaving 6 bases between them. CDR3 sequence: CSARGREETQYF. CDR3 nucleotide sequence: TGCAGTGCTAGAGGGCGGGAAGAGACCCAGTACTTC.

The CDR3 region is CASSAGTASSDTQYF. CDR3 DNA sequence: TGTGCCAGCAGCGCCGGGACTGCCTCTAGTGATACGCAGTATTTT. The chain links TRBV5-4 to TRBJ2-3; a weak D match, TRBD2 (6 bases). Germline lookup yields CDR1 SGHNT and CDR2 YYREEE (reference sequence). The CDR3 totals 15 residues. Trimming shortened V by 4 bases and J by 6 bases, and 18 bases separated the two germline ends.

V is TRBV19 and J is TRBJ1-2, with 7 bases that match TRBD1. The CDR3 loop spans 13 amino acids. Germline loops: CDR1 LNHDA, CDR2 SQIVND (reference sequence). V was pared by 8 bases and J by 3 bases, with 6 bases of the junction left unmatched. Here the CDR3 reads CASRWGQHYGYTF. The CDR3 DNA reads TGTGCCAGTCGGTGGGGACAGCACTATGGCTACACCTTC.

The chain links TRBV18 to TRBJ1-2; no clear D. CDR1 KGHSH and CDR2 LQKENI come from the germline V gene. This CDR3 has 13 amino acids. V was shortened by 8 bases and J by 3 bases, with 13 bases between the two germline ends. The CDR3 DNA reads TGTGCCAGCACGCCGGGTCCTTACTATGGCTACACCTTC. Translated, it gives CASTPGPYYGYTF.

The table lists this clonotype with a count of one. This sequence joins TRBV7-8 and TRBJ2-2; TRBD2 aligns across 9 bases. The CDR3 totals 15 residues. Germline CDR1 and CDR2: SGHVS and FQNEAQ. J lost 6 bases, V lost 9 bases, and 11 bases had no gene match. The CDR3 protein is CARSASGGTPGELFF. DNA of the CDR3: TGTGCCAGGTCGGCCAGCGGGGGGACCCCCGGGGAGCTGTTTTTT.

V gene TRBV5-1 combines with J gene TRBJ2-2; D uncertain. The germline V and J ends were trimmed by 0 bases and 5 bases, with 11 bases remaining between them. CDR3 length equals 15 residues. CDR1 and CDR2 from the germline V gene are SGHRS and YFSETQ. CDR3 sequence reads: CASSLVAVETGELFF. In DNA, the CDR3 is TGCGCCAGCAGCTTGGTGGCAGTGGAGACCGGGGAGCTGTTTTTT.

The J gene is TRBJ2-1, the V gene TRBV20-1; TRBD2 agrees at 11 bases. This CDR3 region has 18 residues. Germline trimming cut 0 bases from V and 4 bases from J; bases unmatched to any gene: 11. Germline CDR1 and CDR2: DFQATT and SNEGSKA (reference sequence). This CDR3 reads CSARDLSGLAGGYNEQFF. CDR3 DNA: TGCAGTGCTAGAGATCTGTCCGGTCTAGCGGGAGGATACAATGAGCAGTTCTTC.

This rearrangement joins TRBV6-5 to TRBJ1-2; unclear D gene. V lost 3 bases to trimming and J lost 2 bases, with 10 bases between them. This CDR3 is 14 amino acids long. Germline V gene lookup returns CDR1 MNHEY and CDR2 SVGAGI. In DNA form, the CDR3 reads TGTGCCAGCAGTTATTCTGCCAGGAACTATGGCTACACCTTC. It codes for CASSYSARNYGYTF.

In its sample, this clonotype was seen once. V is TRBV29-1 and J is TRBJ1-2; TRBD1 aligns across 7 bases. The CDR3 has 18 amino acids. Germline V gene data show CDR1 as SQVTM and CDR2 as ANQGSEA. With V trimmed by 0 bases and J by 0 bases, 13 bases remained unmatched. CDR3 sequence: CSVEDPGTASRPNYGYTF. The CDR3 DNA follows: TGCAGCGTTGAAGACCCCGGGACAGCGTCGAGACCTAACTATGGCTACACCTTC.

The chain carries TRBV21-1 and TRBJ1-5. TRBV21-1 is a documented pseudogene. This CDR3 spans 18 amino acids. This CDR3 is CASSKDGLPNYSNQPQHF. The CDR3 DNA reads as TGTGCCAGCAGCAAAGATGGCCTCCCGAACTATAGCAATCAGCCCCAGCATTTT.

The chain recombines TRBV9 with TRBJ2-1; 11 bases match TRBD2. CDR1 and CDR2 (germline): SGDLS, YYNGEE. J lost 6 bases, V lost 3 bases, and 2 bases had no gene match. The CDR3 runs to 14 residues. The CDR3 region has the DNA TGTGCCAGCAGCGGTAGCGGGGGGGTCAATGAGCAGTTCTTC. Translating it yields CASSGSGGVNEQFF. Using reference TRBV9 and TRBJ2-1 for the parts outside the CDR3, the full variable domain is DSGVTQTPKHLITATGQRVTLRCSPRSGDLSVYWYQQSLDQGLQFLIQYYNGEERAKGNILERFSAQQFPDLHSELNLSSLELGDSALYFCASSGSGGVNEQFFGPGTRLTVL.

The rearrangement links TRBV9 to TRBJ2-1; 8 nucleotides agree with TRBD2. V shed 0 bases, J shed 12 bases, and the junction held 11 bases outside the gene matches. Germline CDR1 reads SGDLS; CDR2 reads YYNGEE. The CDR3 is 15 amino acids. The CDR3 DNA is TGTGCCAGCAGCGTAGGCAGTAGCGGGGCTTGGGTGCAGTTCTTC. It translates to CASSVGSSGAWVQFF. The full variable domain, in which reference TRBV9 and TRBJ2-1 provide the parts outside the CDR3, is DSGVTQTPKHLITATGQRVTLRCSPRSGDLSVYWYQQSLDQGLQFLIQYYNGEERAKGNILERFSAQQFPDLHSELNLSSLELGDSALYFCASSVGSSGAWVQFFGPGTRLTVL.